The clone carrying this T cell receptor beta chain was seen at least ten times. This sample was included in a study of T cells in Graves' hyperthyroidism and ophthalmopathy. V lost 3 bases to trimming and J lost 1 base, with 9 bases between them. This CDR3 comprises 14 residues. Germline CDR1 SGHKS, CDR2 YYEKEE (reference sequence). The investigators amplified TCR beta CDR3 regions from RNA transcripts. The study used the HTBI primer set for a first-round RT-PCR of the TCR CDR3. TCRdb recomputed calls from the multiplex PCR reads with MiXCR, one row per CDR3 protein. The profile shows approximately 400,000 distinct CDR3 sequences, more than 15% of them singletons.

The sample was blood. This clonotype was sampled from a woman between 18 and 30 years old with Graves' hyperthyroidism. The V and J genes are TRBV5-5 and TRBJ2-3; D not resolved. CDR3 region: CASSWSWRTDTQYF. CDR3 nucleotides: TGTGCCAGCAGCTGGTCCTGGCGCACAGATACGCAGTATTTT.